The 28 T cell receptor beta chains below were found in one sample sequenced in a study of beta chain features in type 1 diabetes. As every portion of the isolated RNA was reverse transcribed, the sequencing read expressed TCRB transcripts. Clones were read by immunoSEQ multiplex PCR, and TCRdb kept only the in-frame ones, dropping some. The sample has roughly 450,000 clones; approximately 15% are singletons. Sequencing was done on a sample of naive CD4+ T cells from blood. The receptors shown here come from a man younger than 45 in good health.

This clone has just a few counts. This chain connects TRBV4-3 to TRBJ2-1, with D uncertain. Germline-derived CDR1 and CDR2 are LGHNA and YSLEER. V lost 0 bases to trimming and J lost 3 bases, with 12 bases between them. CDR3 size: 16 residues. CDR3 protein: CASSQDGPGDYNEQFF. The CDR3 region has the DNA TGCGCCAGCAGCCAAGATGGCCCTGGGGACTACAATGAGCAGTTCTTC.

This clone was observed a handful of times. In DNA form, the CDR3 reads TGTGCCAGCAGCCGCCTGGGGGAGAACACTGAAGCTTTCTTT. It codes for CASSRLGENTEAFF. The V and J genes are TRBV7-2 and TRBJ1-1; a weak D match, TRBD1 (5 bases). Trimming pared 5 bases from V and 1 base from J, leaving 11 bases between. The CDR3 is 14 amino acids. CDR1 is SGHTA and CDR2 is FQGNSA in the germline V gene.

This clone was found many times. The CDR3 loop is CASSSNPGYEQYV. The CDR3 DNA reads TGCGCCAGCAGCTCTAATCCAGGGTACGAGCAGTACGTC. This chain joins TRBV5-1 and TRBJ2-7; TRBD1 is a possible D gene (5 bases). The CDR3 has 13 residues. The ends were cut back, 3 bases at V and 4 bases at J, with 11 bases in the middle. Germline V CDR1 and CDR2: SGHRS, YFSETQ.

This clone was detected a few times. V gene TRBV2 combines with J gene TRBJ1-2; no reliable D call. Germline V CDR1 and CDR2: SNHLY, FYNNEI. The CDR3 sequence is 14 residues long. V gave up 4 bases and J gave up 5 bases, with 14 bases separating them. For the CDR3, the DNA is TGTGCCAGCAGTGGGTCCCAACTCTCGTATGGCTACACCTTC. This sequence encodes CASSGSQLSYGYTF.

This clone was detected a few times. CDR3 protein: CSARPQPQHF. As DNA, the CDR3 is TGCAGTGCTAGGCCTCAGCCCCAGCATTTT. V is TRBV20-1 and J is TRBJ1-5, with D unresolved. From germline, CDR1 is DFQATT and CDR2 SNEGSKA (reference sequence). Deletions cut 3 bases from V and 6 bases from J, with 3 bases between. The CDR3 length is 10 residues.

This clone was counted only a few times. The chain uses TRBV15 and TRBJ2-2; D ambiguous. The length of the CDR3 is 13 residues. Trimming removed 5 bases at V and 3 bases at J, with 7 bases between. CDR1 is LNHNV, CDR2 YYDKDF, per germline (reference sequence). CDR3 DNA: TGTGCCACCAGCCTGCCGGACACCGGGGAGCTGTTTTTT. Residues: CATSLPDTGELFF. The variable domain in full, with the rest retrieved from reference TRBV15 and TRBJ2-2, is DAMVIQNPRYQVTQFGKPVTLSCSQTLNHNVMYWYQQKSSQAPKLLFHYYDKDFNNEADTPDNFQSRRPNTSFCFLDIRSPGLGDTAMYLCATSLPDTGELFFGEGSRLTVL.

This chain joins TRBV19 and TRBJ1-1; weak D call: TRBD1 (6 bases). The germline CDR1 and CDR2 sequences are LNHDA and SQIVND (reference sequence). With 1 base removed from V and 0 bases from J, the gap between germline ends came to 15 bases. The CDR3 loop spans 17 amino acids. CDR3 loop: CASSIVFTGIMNTEAFF. CDR3 DNA sequence: TGTGCCAGTAGTATAGTCTTTACAGGGATTATGAACACTGAAGCTTTCTTT. Variable domain in full (rest from reference TRBV19 and TRBJ1-1): DGGITQSPKYLFRKEGQNVTLSCEQNLNHDAMYWYRQDPGQGLRLIYYSQIVNDFQKGDIAEGYSVSREKKESFPLTVTSAQKNPTAFYLCASSIVFTGIMNTEAFFGQGTRLTVV.

This clone has only a few counts. The chain joins TRBV4-3 to TRBJ1-1; D uncertain. Germline lookup yields CDR1 LGHNA and CDR2 YSLEER. V was pared by 3 bases and J by 2 bases, with 10 bases between. The CDR3 is 14 residues long. CDR3 in amino acids: CASSHVAENTEAFF. In DNA form, the CDR3 reads TGCGCCAGCAGCCATGTGGCAGAAAACACTGAAGCTTTCTTT.

CDR3 sequence reads: CASSRTPSLGQGHQPQHF. DNA of the CDR3: TGCGCCAGCAGCCGAACACCAAGTTTAGGACAGGGACATCAGCCCCAGCATTTT. J is TRBJ1-5 and V is TRBV5-1; 8 bases fit TRBD1. V was clipped by 4 bases and J by 5 bases; unmatched bases: 17. Germline CDR1 reads SGHRS; CDR2 reads YFSETQ. CDR3 size: 18 residues.

This clone was found a few times. The chain has TRBV4-1 and TRBJ1-2; a possible D gene is TRBD1 (6 bases). Trimming took off 1 base at V and 7 bases at J, with 13 bases between the two ends. Germline V CDR1 and CDR2: MGHRA, YSYEKL. The CDR3 extends over 14 amino acids. CDR3 DNA: TGCGCCAGCAGCCAAGGTCTGGGGGCGCGTGGCTACACCTTC. This codes for CASSQGLGARGYTF.

The CDR3 DNA is TGCAGCGCAGGACAAGCTTTCTTT. Amino acids: CSAGQAFF. The rearrangement joins TRBV29-1 to TRBJ1-1; D call uncertain. Trimming shortened V by 7 bases and J by 9 bases, and 6 bases separated the two germline ends. The germline CDR1 and CDR2 sequences are SQVTM and ANQGSEA. CDR3 length: 8 amino acids.

This chain connects TRBV25-1 to TRBJ2-6; D call uncertain. CDR1 and CDR2 from the germline V gene are MGHDK and SYGVNS. Trimming shortened V by 1 base and J by 0 bases, and 10 bases separated the two germline ends. This CDR3 contains 17 residues. In nucleotides, the CDR3 is TGTGCCAGCAGTGAATTAGGGTTAAACTCTGGGGCCAACGTCCTGACTTTC. It encodes CASSELGLNSGANVLTF.

The V and J genes are TRBV29-1 and TRBJ1-4, with D hard to call. CDR1 is SQVTM and CDR2 is ANQGSEA in the germline V gene. CDR3 length equals 12 residues. Trimming removed 4 bases at V and 6 bases at J, with 9 bases between. The DNA of the CDR3 is TGCAGCGTTGGGACCGATTATGAAAAACTGTTTTTT. Amino acids: CSVGTDYEKLFF.

This sequence joins TRBV6-5 and TRBJ2-4; 9 bases line up with TRBD1. CDR1 MNHEY and CDR2 SVGAGI come from the germline V gene. The CDR3 is made up of 14 amino acids. V gave up 6 bases and J gave up 7 bases; unmatched junction bases: 7. The CDR3 protein is CASRRTGERNIQYF. CDR3 bases: TGTGCCAGCAGAAGGACAGGGGAACGCAACATTCAGTACTTC.

The rearrangement links TRBV15 to TRBJ2-2, with D perhaps TRBD2 (5 bases). Trimming took 0 bases from V and 3 from J, leaving 11 bases between them. Germline V gene sequence: CDR1 LNHNV, CDR2 YYDKDF (reference sequence). This CDR3 has 16 residues. CDR3 sequence: CATSRDRRADTGELFF. DNA for the CDR3: TGTGCCACCAGCAGAGATAGGCGGGCGGACACCGGGGAGCTGTTTTTT. The full variable domain, in which reference TRBV15 and TRBJ2-2 provide the parts outside the CDR3, is DAMVIQNPRYQVTQFGKPVTLSCSQTLNHNVMYWYQQKSSQAPKLLFHYYDKDFNNEADTPDNFQSRRPNTSFCFLDIRSPGLGDTAMYLCATSRDRRADTGELFFGEGSRLTVL.

This clone was counted ten times or more. The genes are TRBV16 and TRBJ1-2; 7 bases are shared with TRBD1. The trim removed 2 bases at V and 4 bases at J, leaving 7 bases unmatched. This CDR3 has 15 amino acids. Germline assignment: CDR1 KGHSY and CDR2 FQNENV. CDR3 DNA: TGTGCCAGCAGCCAAGCCGGGACAGCTTTCTATGGCTACACCTTC. Protein: CASSQAGTAFYGYTF.

In this sample, this clone turned up a few times. The gene calls are TRBV13 and TRBJ1-1; D gene ambiguous. Looked up from germline, CDR1 is PRHDT and CDR2 is FYEKMQ (reference sequence). V dropped 5 bases and J dropped 1 base, with 8 bases sitting between them. The CDR3 totals 13 residues. This chain's CDR3 is CASSPGANTEAFF. In nucleotides, the CDR3 is TGTGCCAGCAGCCCCGGAGCGAACACTGAAGCTTTCTTT.

In its sample, this clone was seen a few times. The chain employs TRBV13 and TRBJ1-5; perhaps TRBD1 as D (6 bases). CDR1 is PRHDT and CDR2 is FYEKMQ in the germline V gene (reference sequence). V lost 4 bases and J 6 bases, leaving 10 bases between the germline ends. The CDR3 has 13 residues. CDR3 loop: CASSSRGGQPQHF. CDR3 sequence (DNA): TGTGCCAGCAGCTCCAGAGGGGGTCAGCCCCAGCATTTT.

In its sample, this clone was seen a few times. J is TRBJ2-3 and V is TRBV10-3, with D maybe TRBD2 (6 bases). The CDR3 sequence is 13 residues long. Deletions cut 3 bases from V and 4 bases from J, with 8 bases between. Per the germline V gene, CDR1 is ENHRY and CDR2 is SYGVKD. Here the CDR3 reads CAISDQRADTQYF. The CDR3 coding sequence is TGTGCCATCAGTGATCAGCGGGCAGATACGCAGTATTTT.

This clone was seen only a few times. The rearrangement links TRBV11-2 to TRBJ2-2; TRBD1 or TRBD2 may be the D gene (5 bases each). From germline, CDR1 is SGHAT and CDR2 FQNNGV. The CDR3 totals 15 residues. Trimming removed 3 bases at V and 2 bases at J, with 10 bases between. CDR3 sequence reads: CASSFGDRNTGELFF. CDR3 bases: TGTGCCAGCAGCTTCGGGGACCGAAACACCGGGGAGCTGTTTTTT.

This clone was observed a handful of times. This chain links TRBV30 with TRBJ2-3; D unresolved. Between the trimmed V and J ends, which lost 5 bases and 5 bases, there was a span of 8 bases. CDR1 is GTSNPN and CDR2 is SVGIG in the germline V gene (reference sequence). The CDR3 extends over 11 amino acids. CDR3 coding DNA: TGTGCCTGGCGTCAACAAGATACGCAGTATTTT. Translation: CAWRQQDTQYF.

This clone occurred a few times. This rearrangement joins TRBV7-2 to TRBJ2-3, with a weak D call TRBD1 (5 bases). This CDR3 has 16 residues. CDR1 SGHTA and CDR2 FQGNSA come from the germline V gene. V was trimmed by 1 base and J by 2 bases, leaving 13 bases between them. The CDR3 nucleotides are TGTGCCAGCAGCTTAGTTTCAGGGATGATCACAGATACGCAGTATTTT. It is translated as CASSLVSGMITDTQYF.

In DNA, the CDR3 is TGTGCCAGCAGCTCTTCAGGGTCGTCCTACGAGCAGTACTTC. Its translation: CASSSSGSSYEQYF. The chain employs TRBV13 and TRBJ2-7; tentatively, D is TRBD1 (5 bases). Germline-derived CDR1 and CDR2 are PRHDT and FYEKMQ (reference sequence). The V gene lost 4 bases and the J gene lost 1 base, with 11 bases spanning the gap. The CDR3 spans 14 residues.

The V and J genes are TRBV5-4 and TRBJ2-5, with D maybe TRBD2 (5 bases). This CDR3 comprises 13 residues. Trimming cost V 4 bases and J 5 bases, with 12 bases left between them. Germline assignment: CDR1 SGHNT and CDR2 YYREEE (reference sequence). The CDR3 loop reads CASSPGISETQYF. CDR3 in DNA: TGTGCCAGCAGCCCGGGGATATCGGAGACCCAGTACTTC.

This clone was seen more than once but under ten times. V and J are TRBV5-6 and TRBJ1-4, with D possibly TRBD1 on 5 matching bases. Deletions cut 0 bases from V and 13 bases from J, with 10 bases between. The CDR3 runs 12 residues. Germline V CDR1 and CDR2: SGHDT, YYEEEE. The CDR3 DNA reads TGTGCCAGCAGCTTGGAACCAGGGTCACTGTTTTTT. As protein: CASSLEPGSLFF.

Only a few counts were recorded for this clone. The rearrangement uses TRBV23-1 and TRBJ1-1, with 9 bases fitting TRBD1. TRBV23-1 is identified as an open reading frame with a role that is uncertain. The V segment lost 3 bases and the J segment 3 bases; nucleotides outside the gene matches: 14. The CDR3 runs to 18 residues. CDR3 in DNA: TGCGCCAGCAGTCAGGGACGCGTGGGACAGGGCGGATACACTGAAGCTTTCTTT. As protein: CASSQGRVGQGGYTEAFF.

The chain uses TRBV9 and TRBJ2-1; 11 nucleotides line up with TRBD2. V was pared by 7 bases and J by 5 bases, with 2 bases of the junction left unmatched. The CDR3 length is 13 residues. Germline V gene lookup returns CDR1 SGDLS and CDR2 YYNGEE. The CDR3 DNA follows: TGTGCCAGCGAGGGACTAGCGGACAATGAGCAGTTCTTC. Translation: CASEGLADNEQFF. Complete variable domain (other parts from reference TRBV9 and TRBJ2-1): DSGVTQTPKHLITATGQRVTLRCSPRSGDLSVYWYQQSLDQGLQFLIQYYNGEERAKGNILERFSAQQFPDLHSELNLSSLELGDSALYFCASEGLADNEQFFGPGTRLTVL.

The CDR3, as DNA: TGTGCCAGCAGTAAGCCGGGACTAGCCTACAATGAGCAGTTCTTC. Amino acids: CASSKPGLAYNEQFF. The chain uses TRBV2 and TRBJ2-1; 8 bases are a match to TRBD2. CDR1 is SNHLY, CDR2 FYNNEI, per germline. J was trimmed by 2 bases and V by 5 bases; bases with no gene match: 5. CDR3 length: 15 residues.